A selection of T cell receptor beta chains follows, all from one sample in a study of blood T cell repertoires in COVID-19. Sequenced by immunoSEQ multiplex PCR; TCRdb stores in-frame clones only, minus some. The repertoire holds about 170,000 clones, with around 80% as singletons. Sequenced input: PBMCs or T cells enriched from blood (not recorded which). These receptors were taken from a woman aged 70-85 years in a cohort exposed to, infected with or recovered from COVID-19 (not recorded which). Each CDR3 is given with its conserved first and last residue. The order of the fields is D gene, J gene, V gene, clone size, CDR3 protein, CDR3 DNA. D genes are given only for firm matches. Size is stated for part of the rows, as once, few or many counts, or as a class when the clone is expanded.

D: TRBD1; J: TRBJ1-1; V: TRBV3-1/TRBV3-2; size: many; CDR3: CASSPWDRGTEAFF; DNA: TGTGCCAGCAGCCCGTGGGACAGGGGCACTGAAGCTTTCTTT
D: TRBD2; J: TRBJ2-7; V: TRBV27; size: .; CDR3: CASSPLLAGVTHEQYF; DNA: TGTGCCAGCAGTCCCCTATTAGCGGGGGTAACCCACGAGCAGTACTTC
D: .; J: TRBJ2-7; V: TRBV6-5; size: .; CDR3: CASRRGSTGYEQYF; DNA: TGTGCCAGCAGGAGAGGAAGTACAGGATACGAGCAGTACTTC
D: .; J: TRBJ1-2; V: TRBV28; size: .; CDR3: CASLSSGDRFRYTF; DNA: TGTGCCAGCCTTTCCTCAGGGGATCGCTTCCGCTACACCTTC
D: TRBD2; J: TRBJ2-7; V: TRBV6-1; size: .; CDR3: CASSEASGRFYEQYF; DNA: TGTGCCAGCAGTGAGGCTAGCGGGAGATTCTACGAGCAGTACTTC
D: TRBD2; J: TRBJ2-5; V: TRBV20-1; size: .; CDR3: CSASRAGGPWETQYF; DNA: TGCAGTGCTAGTAGGGCGGGAGGGCCGTGGGAGACCCAGTACTTC
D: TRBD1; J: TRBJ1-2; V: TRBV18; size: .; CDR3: CASSPIDRGRSGGYTF; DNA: TGTGCCAGCTCACCAATCGACAGGGGCAGATCGGGAGGCTACACCTTC
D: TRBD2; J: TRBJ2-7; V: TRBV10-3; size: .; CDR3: CATSGGGRTYEQYF; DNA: TGTGCCACCTCGGGGGGAGGGAGGACCTACGAGCAGTACTTC
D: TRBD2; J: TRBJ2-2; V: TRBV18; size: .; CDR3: CASSPRNPGTSGMAGELFF; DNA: TGTGCCAGCTCACCACGAAATCCCGGGACTAGCGGGATGGCTGGGGAGCTGTTTTTT
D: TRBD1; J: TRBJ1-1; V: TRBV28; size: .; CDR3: CASRTGGTEAFF; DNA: TGTGCCAGCAGAACAGGGGGCACTGAAGCTTTCTTT
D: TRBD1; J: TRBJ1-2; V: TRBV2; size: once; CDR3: CASRRQGADYGYTF; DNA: TGTGCCAGCAGGAGACAGGGGGCGGACTATGGCTACACCTTC
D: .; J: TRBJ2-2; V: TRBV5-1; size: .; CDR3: CASSSLGGDTGELFF; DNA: TGCGCCAGCAGCTCGTTGGGGGGAGACACCGGGGAGCTGTTTTTT
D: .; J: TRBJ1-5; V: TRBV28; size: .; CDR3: CASSLSAGGNQPQHF; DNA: TGTGCCAGCAGTCTATCGGCTGGGGGGAACCAGCCCCAGCATTTT
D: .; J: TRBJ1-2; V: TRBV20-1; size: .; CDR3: CSARDFYGYTF; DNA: TGCAGTGCCCGGGACTTCTATGGCTACACCTTC
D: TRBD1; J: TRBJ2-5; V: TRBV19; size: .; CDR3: CASSPPGGGLETQYF; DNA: TGTGCCAGTAGTCCCCCAGGGGGCGGATTGGAGACCCAGTACTTC
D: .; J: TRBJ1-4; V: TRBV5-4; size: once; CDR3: CASSPLPNEKLFF; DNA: TGTGCCAGCAGCCCCCTTCCTAATGAAAAACTGTTTTTT
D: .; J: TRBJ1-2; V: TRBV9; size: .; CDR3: CASSPGGNYGYTF; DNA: TGTGCCAGCAGCCCCGGGGGTAACTATGGCTACACCTTC
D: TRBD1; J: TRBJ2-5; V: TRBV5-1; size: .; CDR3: CASSRETGYQETQYF; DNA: TGCGCCAGCAGCCGCGAGACAGGGTACCAAGAGACCCAGTACTTC
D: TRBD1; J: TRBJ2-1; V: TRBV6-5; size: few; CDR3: CASTAQGVGYNEQFF; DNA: TGTGCCAGCACGGCACAGGGGGTGGGCTACAATGAGCAGTTCTTC
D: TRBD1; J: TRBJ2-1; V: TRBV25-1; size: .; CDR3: CASSGRTGAYNEQFF; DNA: TGTGCCAGCAGTGGACGGACAGGGGCCTACAATGAGCAGTTCTTC
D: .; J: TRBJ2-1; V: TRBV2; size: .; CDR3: CASMGLSYNEQFF; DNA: TGTGCCAGCATGGGACTCTCCTACAATGAGCAGTTCTTC
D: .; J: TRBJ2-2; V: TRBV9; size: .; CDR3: CASREGLDTGELFF; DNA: TGTGCCAGCAGGGAGGGGTTAGACACCGGGGAGCTGTTTTTT
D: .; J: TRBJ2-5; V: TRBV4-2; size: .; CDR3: CASSQDRETQYF; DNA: TGTGCCAGCAGCCAAGATCGAGAGACCCAGTACTTC
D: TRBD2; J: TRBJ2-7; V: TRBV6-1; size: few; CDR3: CASSEREVEQYF; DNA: TGTGCCAGCAGTGAGCGGGAGGTCGAGCAGTACTTC
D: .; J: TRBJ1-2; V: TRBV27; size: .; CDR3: CASSFIRAGPAASGYTF; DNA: TGTGCCAGCAGTTTCATCCGGGCAGGGCCCGCCGCTAGTGGCTACACCTTC
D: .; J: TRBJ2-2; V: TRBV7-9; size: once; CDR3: CASSLYLGVGNTGELFF; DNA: TGTGCCAGCAGCCTCTATCTAGGCGTTGGGAACACCGGGGAGCTGTTTTTT
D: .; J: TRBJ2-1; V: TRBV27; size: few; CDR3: CASQGSKLGEQFF; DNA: TGTGCCAGTCAGGGTTCTAAACTGGGTGAGCAGTTCTTC
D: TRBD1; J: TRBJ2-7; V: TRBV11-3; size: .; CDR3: CASSWGTGNYEQYF; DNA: TGTGCCAGCAGCTGGGGGACAGGGAACTACGAGCAGTACTTC
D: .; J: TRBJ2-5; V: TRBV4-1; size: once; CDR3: CASSQAEVRVRRTQYF; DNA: TGCGCCAGCAGCCAAGCGGAGGTGCGGGTCAGAAGGACCCAGTACTTC
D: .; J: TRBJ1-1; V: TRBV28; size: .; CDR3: CASSFESFAEAFF; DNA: TGTGCCAGCAGTTTTGAGAGTTTCGCTGAAGCTTTCTTT
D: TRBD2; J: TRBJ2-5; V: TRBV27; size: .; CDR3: CASSKGSAGSGETQYF; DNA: TGTGCCAGCTCGAAGGGATCAGCGGGATCGGGGGAGACCCAGTACTTC
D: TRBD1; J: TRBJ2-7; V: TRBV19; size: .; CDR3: CASSMFSRTGVGEQYF; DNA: TGTGCCAGTAGTATGTTTTCTCGGACAGGGGTCGGCGAGCAGTACTTC
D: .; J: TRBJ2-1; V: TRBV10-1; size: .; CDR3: CASSESERIHELPYNEQFF; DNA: TGCGCCAGCAGTGAGTCGGAGCGGATTCACGAGCTCCCCTACAATGAGCAGTTCTTC
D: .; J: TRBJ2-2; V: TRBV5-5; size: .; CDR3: CASSFSQGNTGELFF; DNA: TGTGCCAGCAGCTTTTCTCAGGGTAATACCGGGGAGCTGTTTTTT
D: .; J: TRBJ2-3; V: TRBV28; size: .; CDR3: CASTLSTDTQYF; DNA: TGTGCCAGCACCCTCAGCACAGATACGCAGTATTTT
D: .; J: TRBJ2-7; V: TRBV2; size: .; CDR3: CASSVSLQLSYEQYF; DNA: TGTGCCAGCAGTGTGTCACTACAACTTTCCTACGAGCAGTACTTC
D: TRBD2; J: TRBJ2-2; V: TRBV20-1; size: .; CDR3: CSASGRRGDTGELFF; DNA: TGCAGTGCTAGTGGGCGGCGGGGGGACACCGGGGAGCTGTTTTTT
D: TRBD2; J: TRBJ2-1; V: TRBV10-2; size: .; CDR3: CASSLTSGRYGNEQFF; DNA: TGCGCCAGCAGCCTGACTAGCGGGAGATATGGGAATGAGCAGTTCTTC
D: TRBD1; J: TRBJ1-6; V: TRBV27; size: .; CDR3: CASSLEGQGAGNSPLHF; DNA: TGTGCCAGCAGTTTAGAGGGGCAGGGGGCTGGGAATTCACCCCTCCACTTT
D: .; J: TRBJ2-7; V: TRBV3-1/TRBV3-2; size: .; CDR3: CASSPRESTDGEQYF; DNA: TGTGCCAGCAGCCCAAGAGAGAGCACAGACGGCGAGCAGTACTTC
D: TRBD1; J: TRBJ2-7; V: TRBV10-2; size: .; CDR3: CATRQGAYEQYF; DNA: TGCGCCACCCGACAGGGGGCGTACGAGCAGTACTTC
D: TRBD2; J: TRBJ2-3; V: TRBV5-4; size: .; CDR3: CASSRGLAGAGDTQYF; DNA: TGTGCCAGCAGCAGGGGACTAGCGGGAGCGGGGGATACGCAGTATTTT
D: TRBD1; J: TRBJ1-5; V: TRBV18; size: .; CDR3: CASSRDRNQPQHF; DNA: TGTGCCAGCTCACGGGACAGAAATCAGCCCCAGCATTTT
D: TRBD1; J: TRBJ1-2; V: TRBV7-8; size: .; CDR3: CASSLGPTGDYGYTF; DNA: TGTGCCAGCAGCTTAGGCCCGACAGGGGACTATGGCTACACCTTC
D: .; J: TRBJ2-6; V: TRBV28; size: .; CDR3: CASSLGGSGANVLTF; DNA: TGTGCCAGCAGTTTAGGGGGGTCCGGGGCCAACGTCCTGACTTTC
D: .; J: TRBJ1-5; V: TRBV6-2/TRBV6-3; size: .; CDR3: CASSSHNQPQHF; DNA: TGTGCCAGCAGTTCCCACAATCAGCCCCAGCATTTT
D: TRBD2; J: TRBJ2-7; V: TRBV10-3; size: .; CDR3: CAISGRLAGGQVHEQYF; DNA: TGTGCCATCAGCGGTAGACTAGCGGGAGGGCAGGTCCACGAGCAGTACTTC
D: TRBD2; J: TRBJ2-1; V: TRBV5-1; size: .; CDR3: CASQGLAGSYNEQFF; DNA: TGCGCCAGCCAGGGGCTAGCGGGATCCTACAATGAGCAGTTCTTC
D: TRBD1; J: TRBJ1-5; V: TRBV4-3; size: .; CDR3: CASSQGPAGQDHQPQHF; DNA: TGCGCCAGCAGCCAGGGGCCAGCGGGACAGGACCATCAGCCCCAGCATTTT
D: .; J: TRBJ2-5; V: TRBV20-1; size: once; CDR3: CSASGSGSYQETQYF; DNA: TGCAGTGCTAGTGGGAGCGGGTCATACCAAGAGACCCAGTACTTC
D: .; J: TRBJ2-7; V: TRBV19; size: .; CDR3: CASGDGRLSQQYF; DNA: TGTGCCAGTGGAGACGGGAGACTATCCCAGCAGTACTTC
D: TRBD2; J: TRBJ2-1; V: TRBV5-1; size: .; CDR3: CASRVAGTSDNEQFF; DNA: TGCGCCAGCAGGGTTGCCGGGACTAGCGACAATGAGCAGTTCTTC
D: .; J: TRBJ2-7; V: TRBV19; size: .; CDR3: CASSTTILSYEQYF; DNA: TGTGCCAGTAGTACTACGATACTCTCCTACGAGCAGTACTTC
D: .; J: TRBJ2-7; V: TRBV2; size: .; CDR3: CASTRLTTSYEQYF; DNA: TGTGCCAGCACTCGGTTGACTACCTCCTACGAGCAGTACTTC
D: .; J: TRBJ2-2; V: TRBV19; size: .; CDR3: CASSIGSGSGYTGELFF; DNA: TGTGCCAGTAGTATAGGATCCGGGAGTGGGTACACCGGGGAGCTGTTTTTT
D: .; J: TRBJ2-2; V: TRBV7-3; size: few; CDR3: CASSLSPASAANTGELFF; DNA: TGTGCCAGCAGCTTAAGCCCAGCTAGCGCAGCGAACACCGGGGAGCTGTTTTTT
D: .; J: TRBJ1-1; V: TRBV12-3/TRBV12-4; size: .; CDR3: CASGQGNTEAFF; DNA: TGTGCCAGCGGTCAGGGGAACACTGAAGCTTTCTTT
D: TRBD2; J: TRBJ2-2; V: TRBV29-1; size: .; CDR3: CSVRVPGAGVNTGELFF; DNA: TGCAGCGTCCGTGTCCCAGGTGCGGGAGTGAACACCGGGGAGCTGTTTTTT
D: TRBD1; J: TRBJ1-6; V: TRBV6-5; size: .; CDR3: CASSSGQGLPNSPLHF; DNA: TGTGCCAGCAGTTCCGGACAGGGGCTGCCTAATTCACCCCTCCACTTT
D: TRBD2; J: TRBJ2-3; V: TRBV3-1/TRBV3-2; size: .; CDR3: CASSLGLVSDTQYF; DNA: TGTGCCAGCAGCCTAGGACTAGTATCAGATACGCAGTATTTT